The 6 T cell receptor beta chains listed next were all sequenced from one sample in a study of PD-1 blockade in classical Hodgkin lymphoma. Produced via immunoSEQ multiplex PCR; TCRdb's table is partial and in-frame only. This repertoire shows more than 90,000 clones, roughly four fifths found once; its top ten account for 15% to 20%. All patients relapsed after autologous stem cell transplantation, and brentuximab vedotin exposure varied. Source: peripheral blood mononuclear cells (PBMCs), taken before the second cycle of nivolumab. The receptors were sampled from a human donor with classical Hodgkin lymphoma.

V and J are TRBV9 and TRBJ2-1; D is uncertain. V dropped 0 bases and J dropped 5 bases, with 15 bases sitting between them. CDR1 is SGDLS and CDR2 is YYNGEE in the germline V gene. The CDR3 runs to 16 residues. CDR3 in amino acids: CASSVEIGGSNNEQFF. The CDR3 DNA reads TGTGCCAGCAGCGTAGAGATAGGTGGGTCAAACAATGAGCAGTTCTTC.

This clone has at least ten counts. This chain connects TRBV5-8 to TRBJ2-7, with 7 bases fitting TRBD1. V shed 0 bases and J 5 bases; nucleotides not matched to a gene: 2. CDR1 is SGHTS, CDR2 YDEGEE, per germline. The CDR3 runs 13 residues. The CDR3 nucleotides read TGTGCCAGCAGCTTGGGACAGGGCGACGAGCAGTACTTC. Its protein product is CASSLGQGDEQYF.

This rearrangement joins TRBV5-8 to TRBJ2-1; D gene uncertain. Germline V gene lookup returns CDR1 SGHTS and CDR2 YDEGEE. The CDR3 spans 11 residues. V lost 4 bases to trimming and J lost 9 bases, with 8 bases between them. CDR3 sequence: CASSRKTEQFF. The CDR3 nucleotides read TGTGCCAGCAGCCGAAAGACTGAGCAGTTCTTC.

The chain is built from TRBV7-6 and TRBJ2-2; 7 bases are a match to TRBD2. CDR3 length: 18 residues. Germline CDR1 and CDR2: SGHVS and FNYEAQ. The V and J ends lost 1 base and 4 bases, in that order; junction bases with no gene match: 12. CDR3 protein: CASSLVVVGGSGTGELFF. The CDR3 coding sequence is TGTGCCAGCAGCTTAGTCGTGGTTGGCGGGAGCGGCACCGGGGAGCTGTTTTTT.

The chain links TRBV5-4 to TRBJ1-2; possible D gene TRBD1, 6 bases. The V end was cut by 0 bases, the J end by 11 bases, with 20 bases between. Germline V gives CDR1 SGHNT, CDR2 YYREEE (reference sequence). The CDR3 has 15 residues. This CDR3 is CASSLAQTGINSYTF. Written as DNA, the CDR3 is TGTGCCAGCAGCTTGGCCCAGACAGGAATCAATAGTTACACCTTC.

The chain employs TRBV5-1 and TRBJ1-2; D unclear. The length of the CDR3 is 14 residues. V was trimmed by 0 bases and J by 8 bases, leaving 14 bases between them. Germline V gene data show CDR1 as SGHRS and CDR2 as YFSETQ. The CDR3 loop reads CASSLEPFYGGYTF. The DNA of the CDR3 is TGCGCCAGCAGCTTGGAGCCCTTTTACGGGGGCTACACCTTC. Full variable domain (outside the CDR3, taken from reference TRBV5-1 and TRBJ1-2): KAGVTQTPRYLIKTRGQQVTLSCSPISGHRSVSWYQQTPGQGLQFLFEYFSETQRNKGNFPGRFSGRQFSNSRSEMNVSTLELGDSALYLCASSLEPFYGGYTFGSGTRLTVV.